The clone carrying this T cell receptor (beta chain) was counted between two and nine times. TCRdb re-called the 5' RACE reads with MiXCR, one entry per CDR3 protein. The sample records around 590,000 distinct CDR3 sequences, more than 9% being singletons. This record belongs to a study of T cells after yellow fever vaccination. Study context: Preparing low-cell-number fractions relied on SMART-Seq v4 Ultra Low Input.

Germline CDR1 and CDR2: SGHTS and YDEGEE. The CDR3 is 12 residues long. Germline trimming cut 8 bases from V and 7 bases from J; bases unmatched to any gene: 8. This sequence was found in a man younger than 45 who received the YFV17D yellow fever vaccine. Sequenced material: PBMCs, taken on the day of the yellow fever booster vaccination. The genes are TRBV5-8 and TRBJ1-2; 7 bases line up with TRBD1. DNA for the CDR3: TGTGCCAGGCCCAAGGGGGCGATTGGCTACACCTTC. It yields the protein CARPKGAIGYTF.